This paragraph reports one T cell receptor beta chain. Antigen specificity is unknown. Depths of 1 in 200,000 to 1 in 1 million T cells were the sequencing target. Assay used: immunoSEQ multiplex PCR; TCRdb lists only in-frame clones, some missing. The sample has about 57,000 clones; 55% to 70% are singletons. This sample was taken from a study of cytotoxic CD8 clonotypes in ibrutinib-treated CLL. Study-wide background: The cohort had around 10 relapsed/refractory and some 14 treatment-naive patients, around 18 IGHV unmutated. Study results and caveats: Sustained-remission and progressing patients were not sampled at matched times. Clonality grew at ibrutinib response; at progression, it decreased back toward baseline.

Germline V lookup: CDR1 SGHRS, CDR2 YFSETQ. The CDR3 extends over 15 amino acids. V dropped 2 bases and J dropped 7; count of bases not matched to a gene: 11. The chain has TRBV5-1 and TRBJ2-5; TRBD2 matches at 7 bases. The TCR originated in a human donor with chronic lymphocytic leukemia. The starting material was PBMCs, obtained after 24 months of ibrutinib treatment. The CDR3 reads CASSFSAGVGGTQYF. As DNA, the CDR3 is TGCGCCAGCAGCTTCTCTGCGGGAGTGGGCGGGACCCAGTACTTC.